A selection of T cell receptor beta chains follows, all from one sample in a study of blood T cell repertoires in COVID-19. Only in-frame clones appear in the TCRdb table, and some are missing; sequencing was by immunoSEQ multiplex PCR. Of about 410,000 clones listed, less than 95% are singletons. The specimen was PBMCs or T cells enriched from blood (not recorded which). The receptors were gathered from a young man who had recovered from COVID-19. Both conserved end residues are part of each CDR3. Fields, in order: V gene, J gene, CDR3 protein.

TRBV6-5	TRBJ1-5	CASSVGGLSNQPQHF
TRBV7-3	TRBJ2-3	CASRRRLSTDTQYF
TRBV15	TRBJ2-3	CATSRVLTSTDTQYF
TRBV18	TRBJ2-7	CASSPPGLAGYEQYF
TRBV2	TRBJ2-3	CATTVVDTDTQYF
TRBV27	TRBJ2-7	CASSYRETPYEQYF
TRBV7-8	TRBJ2-5	CASSLDRVQETQYF
TRBV5-7	TRBJ2-3	CASSHRLSSGGAPDTQYF
TRBV11-2	TRBJ1-1	CASSSAPPGTGNTEAFF
TRBV5-4	TRBJ1-2	CASSLEWDSGFGYTF